One and the same sample provided the 14 T cell receptor beta chains below, sequenced in a study of graft-versus-host responses after intestinal transplantation. Here immunoSEQ multiplex PCR was the method, and the copy in TCRdb shows in-frame clones only, minus some. The sample gives about 86,000 clones, approximately 90% of which show up once; around 0.3% is in the top ten. Antigens for these TCRs are unknown. The specimen comprised unstimulated CD4+ T cells sorted from spleen or lymph node cells, sampled before transplant. These receptors came from a human donor who was the organ donor for an intestinal transplant.

The genes are TRBV7-2 and TRBJ2-7; tentatively, D is TRBD1 (7 bases). The CDR3 loop spans 14 amino acids. With 5 bases removed from V and 2 bases from J, the gap between germline ends came to 13 bases. Germline V gene data show CDR1 as SGHTA and CDR2 as FQGNSA. DNA of the CDR3: TGTGCCAGCAGCGGCAGGGGGGCCCCCTACGAGCAGTACTTC. It codes for CASSGRGAPYEQYF.

The V call is TRBV4-1, the J call TRBJ2-4, with 8 bases matching TRBD1. Germline V CDR1 and CDR2: MGHRA, YSYEKL. V dropped 0 bases and J dropped 9; count of bases not matched to a gene: 4. CDR3 length: 14 residues. The CDR3 DNA is TGCGCCAGCAGCCAAGACAGGGGGCTCGTCATTCAGTACTTC. Its protein product is CASSQDRGLVIQYF.

The chain combines TRBV7-2 with TRBJ1-3; weak D call: TRBD1 (5 bases). Germline V gene lookup returns CDR1 SGHTA and CDR2 FQGNSA. The CDR3 runs to 14 residues. Trimming removed 6 bases from V and 1 base from J, with 10 bases in between. The CDR3 reads CASRQGGSGNTIYF. The CDR3 DNA is TGTGCCAGCAGGCAGGGTGGGTCTGGAAACACCATATATTTT.

The rearrangement links TRBV28 to TRBJ1-5, with 7 bases that match TRBD1. With 7 bases clipped from V and 4 bases from J, the junction kept 10 bases outside the gene matches. The CDR3 is 15 residues long. In germline, CDR1 is MDHEN, CDR2 SYDVKM. Here the CDR3 reads CASTQRDRVNQPQHF. The CDR3 region has the DNA TGTGCCAGCACCCAACGGGACAGAGTTAATCAGCCCCAGCATTTT.

The CDR3 here is CASSGDRRWGYTF. The CDR3 DNA reads as TGTGCCAGCAGTGGGGACAGGCGATGGGGCTACACCTTC. The chain employs TRBV2 and TRBJ1-2; the match to TRBD1 covers 8 bases. This CDR3 has 13 amino acids. Germline V gene sequence: CDR1 SNHLY, CDR2 FYNNEI. V trimming: 4 bases; J trimming: 8 bases; junction bases outside the gene matches: 6.

V is TRBV5-1 and J is TRBJ2-2; 9 nucleotides line up with TRBD1. CDR1 and CDR2 from the germline V gene are SGHRS and YFSETQ. The CDR3 totals 15 residues. Trimming took 4 bases from V and 6 from J; bases not matched to a gene: 7. CDR3 in DNA: TGCGCCAGCAGCATGAACAGGGGGCGCGCCGGGGAGCTGTTTTTT. Translating gives CASSMNRGRAGELFF.

The chain joins TRBV7-8 to TRBJ2-7; TRBD1 agrees at 7 bases. Germline loops: CDR1 SGHVS, CDR2 FQNEAQ. Trimming removed 5 bases from V and 3 bases from J; junction bases left unmatched: 7. This CDR3 has 14 residues. CDR3 DNA: TGTGCCAGCAGCGAAGGGGGCGCGCACTACGAGCAGTACTTC. It translates to CASSEGGAHYEQYF.

The chain uses TRBV5-1 and TRBJ2-7; possibly TRBD1 for D (7 bases). There are 13 residues in the CDR3. V lost 2 bases and J 5 bases, leaving 11 bases between the germline ends. Germline V gene data show CDR1 as SGHRS and CDR2 as YFSETQ. CDR3 region: CASSLQGRNEQYF. CDR3 sequence (DNA): TGCGCCAGCAGCTTACAGGGGAGGAACGAGCAGTACTTC. Looking up the rest from reference TRBV5-1 and TRBJ2-7 gives the full variable domain: KAGVTQTPRYLIKTRGQQVTLSCSPISGHRSVSWYQQTPGQGLQFLFEYFSETQRNKGNFPGRFSGRQFSNSRSEMNVSTLELGDSALYLCASSLQGRNEQYFGPGTRLTVT.

This chain joins TRBV9 and TRBJ2-1, with 9 bases fitting TRBD2. This CDR3 is 15 amino acids long. J lost 12 bases, V lost 2 bases, and 12 bases had no gene match. CDR1 is SGDLS, CDR2 YYNGEE, per germline. The CDR3 here is CASSVREGLFGGQFF. Here the CDR3 DNA reads TGTGCCAGCAGCGTGCGGGAGGGCCTCTTCGGGGGGCAGTTCTTC.

This chain connects TRBV5-1 to TRBJ2-2, with TRBD2 matching over 14 bases. The CDR3 is made up of 15 amino acids. CDR1 SGHRS and CDR2 YFSETQ come from the germline V gene. J was trimmed by 6 bases and V by 4 bases; bases with no gene match: 2. The CDR3 sequence is CASSGLAGGAGELFF. The CDR3 DNA reads as TGCGCCAGCAGCGGACTAGCGGGAGGAGCCGGGGAGCTGTTTTTT.

J is TRBJ1-1 and V is TRBV29-1; tentatively, D is TRBD1 (5 bases). Trimming left V 5 bases short and J 3 bases short, with 13 bases between. The CDR3 is 13 amino acids. The germline V gene has CDR1 SQVTM and CDR2 ANQGSEA. As DNA, the CDR3 is TGCAGCGTTTTAAATGGAGGGGACACTGAAGCTTTCTTT. This codes for CSVLNGGDTEAFF.

This clone was counted a few times. This chain uses TRBV30 with TRBJ1-2; TRBD1 is a possible D gene (5 bases). Germline loops: CDR1 GTSNPN, CDR2 SVGIG (reference sequence). V was clipped by 3 bases and J by 4 bases, with 27 bases between them. The CDR3 has 18 residues. In DNA, the CDR3 is TGTGCCTGGAGATTGGCAGGGTGGGGCCCCTGGAGCGCCTATGGCTACACCTTC. Translation gives CAWRLAGWGPWSAYGYTF.

This chain joins TRBV5-4 and TRBJ2-7, with 8 bases matching TRBD2. J lost 0 bases, V lost 7 bases, and 12 bases had no gene match. The CDR3 contains 16 residues. Germline V CDR1 and CDR2: SGHNT, YYREEE (reference sequence). CDR3 DNA: TGTGCCAGCGGCCGGGGGGGGGCGGGAGCCTCCTACGAGCAGTACTTC. Its protein product is CASGRGGAGASYEQYF.

The V gene is TRBV19, the J gene TRBJ1-1; 11 bases are shared with TRBD1. The germline V gene encodes CDR1 LNHDA and CDR2 SQIVND (reference sequence). The CDR3 is 16 residues long. V lost 6 bases and J lost 4; bases outside the gene matches: 10. Here the CDR3 DNA reads TGTGCCAGTAGCAAACTCGTCGGGACAGGGGGCACTGAAGCTTTCTTT. It translates to CASSKLVGTGGTEAFF.